This TCR beta chain was retrieved from a study of cytomegalovirus exposure and HLA in healthy donors. As for the study in general: The 110 or so validation repertoires were produced on the same platform as the 650 to 800 repertoires of the first cohort. This was reported in a later analysis. Study outcomes and limitations: A few of the chains that were CMV-associated were confirmed in vitro to be specific for CMV antigens.

Looked up from germline, CDR1 is LNHDA and CDR2 is SQIVND (reference sequence). Trimming removed 3 bases from V and 5 bases from J, with 13 bases in between. The CDR3 has 14 amino acids. Only in-frame clones appear in the TCRdb table, and some are missing; sequencing was by immunoSEQ multiplex PCR. The sample lists about 78,000 clones, 96% seen once, with roughly 1.5% in the top ten. For this clone: Its cognate antigen is unknown.

This receptor was identified in a man between 18 and 35 years old in good health and CMV-seropositive. The source material was PBMCs. The chain is built from TRBV19 and TRBJ1-1, with D uncertain. CDR3 in DNA: TGTGCCAGTAGTATGGTCGGGGTAAATACTGAAGCTTTCTTT. The encoded protein is CASSMVGVNTEAFF.